The source of this T cell receptor (beta chain) is a study of cytomegalovirus exposure and HLA in healthy donors. The CDR3 loop spans 13 amino acids. CDR1 is MGHRA, CDR2 YSYEKL, per germline. With V trimmed by 1 base and J by 10 bases, 3 bases remained unmatched. This clone was seen more than once but under ten times. Primers: 60 Vbeta forward and 13 Jbeta reverse. TCRdb keeps only in-frame clones here, not all; method: immunoSEQ multiplex PCR. Seen here are approximately 150,000 clones, roughly 80% observed once, and the top ten hold over 3%. What was sequenced was PBMCs. The origin of this receptor is a male donor in good health and CMV-seronegative. The chain is built from TRBV4-1 and TRBJ2-3, with 9 bases aligning to TRBD1. In DNA, the CDR3 is TGCGCCAGCAGCCAAGGGACAGGGGTCCCGCAGTATTTT. Translation: CASSQGTGVPQYF.